What follows describes a single T cell receptor (beta chain). Produced via immunoSEQ multiplex PCR; TCRdb's table is partial and in-frame only. The sample includes 360,000 or so clones, roughly 87% of them seen just once. These data are taken from a study of blood T cell repertoires in COVID-19. This TCR came from a woman aged 25-40 years who had recovered from COVID-19. The sample comprised PBMCs or T cells enriched from blood (not recorded which).

This chain's CDR3 is CASSAHPQGALREQYF. For the CDR3, the DNA is TGTGCCAGCAGCGCCCACCCTCAGGGGGCCCTACGCGAGCAGTACTTC. The chain has TRBV28 and TRBJ2-7; 8 nucleotides agree with TRBD1. The CDR3 has 16 residues. The ends lost 6 bases at V and 6 bases at J; junction bases unmatched: 16. Germline loops: CDR1 MDHEN, CDR2 SYDVKM.